The 6 T cell receptor beta chains reported below all come from one sample, sequenced in a study of T cells in narcolepsy. Repertoires were generated with immunoSEQ multiplex PCR, while TCRdb's copy carries only in-frame clones and drops some. This sample has some 35,000 clones, with over 65% found just once. The sample was memory (CD45RA-) CD4+ T cells from blood. Source of these receptors: a human donor in good health.

The gene calls are TRBV10-3 and TRBJ2-3; D gene unclear. The CDR3 is 11 residues long. Looked up from germline, CDR1 is ENHRY and CDR2 is SYGVKD. The V gene lost 2 bases and the J gene lost 6 bases, with 3 bases spanning the gap. CDR3 coding DNA: TGTGCCATCAGTGAGAAGGATACGCAGTATTTT. It codes for CAISEKDTQYF.

The V gene is TRBV11-2, the J gene TRBJ2-1, with 9 bases identical to TRBD1. Germline V gene lookup returns CDR1 SGHAT and CDR2 FQNNGV. The CDR3 sequence is 16 residues long. Trimming cost V 4 bases and J 7 bases; bases outside gene matches: 11. The CDR3 loop is CASSSGTGRVWNEQFF. Written as DNA, the CDR3 is TGTGCCAGCAGCTCCGGGACAGGGAGGGTATGGAATGAGCAGTTCTTC.

The chain is built from TRBV6-6 and TRBJ2-1, with D unclear. The CDR3 is made up of 14 amino acids. With 9 bases removed from V and 3 bases from J, the gap between germline ends came to 15 bases. Germline CDR1 and CDR2: MNHNY and SVGAGI (reference sequence). CDR3: CASRLSPLYNEQFF. DNA of the CDR3: TGTGCCAGTCGTCTCTCCCCCCTCTACAATGAGCAGTTCTTC.

Here the CDR3 DNA reads TGTGCCAGCAGCGCAGACTTCCCCTACGAGCAGTACTTC. The encoded protein is CASSADFPYEQYF. The rearrangement uses TRBV5-5 and TRBJ2-7, with no clear D. V was shortened by 4 bases and J by 2 bases, with 10 bases between the two germline ends. Germline CDR1 SGHKS, CDR2 YYEKEE (reference sequence). The CDR3 is 13 amino acids.

This clone appeared a few times. The gene calls are TRBV5-6 and TRBJ2-7; TRBD1 agrees at 7 bases. Germline V lookup: CDR1 SGHDT, CDR2 YYEEEE. The V and J ends lost 4 bases and 2 bases, in that order; junction bases with no gene match: 12. The CDR3 covers 16 residues. Written as DNA, the CDR3 is TGTGCCAGCAGCAGACAGGGACAGTCTTTCGCCTACGAGCAGTACTTC. Translation: CASSRQGQSFAYEQYF.

The J gene is TRBJ2-1, the V gene TRBV30; TRBD2 matches at 10 bases. The V segment lost 5 bases and the J segment 3 bases; nucleotides outside the gene matches: 4. The CDR3 spans 14 residues. Germline assignment: CDR1 GTSNPN and CDR2 SVGIG (reference sequence). This CDR3 is CAWEIAGGYNEQFF. DNA for the CDR3: TGTGCCTGGGAGATAGCGGGGGGCTACAATGAGCAGTTCTTC.